These T cell receptor beta chains were read from a single sample in a study of memory CD4+ T cells and cytomegalovirus serostatus. Some clones are missing from TCRdb's copy, which holds only in-frame ones; the method was immunoSEQ multiplex PCR. The table shows under 65,000 clones, with roughly 78% occurring only once. Sequencing used memory CD4+ T cells from blood. All receptors come from an adult in good health and CMV-seronegative. Both conserved end residues are part of each CDR3.

15	TRBV7-3	TRBJ2-1	CASSLSSGNTMKQFF
14	TRBV2	TRBJ2-1	CASSGRVFALEQFF
13	TRBV5-1	TRBJ2-7	CASSLSYRFEQYF
14	TRBV29-1	TRBJ2-5	CSGETGARQETQYF
14	TRBV2	TRBJ1-1	CASSSGQGNTEAFF
18	TRBV6-1	TRBJ2-3	CASSEALQTSGRGDTQYF
14	TRBV18	TRBJ2-7	CASSPGRRSYEQYF
11	TRBV29-1	TRBJ2-7	CSVVQGYEQYF
15	TRBV2	TRBJ1-5	CASSAGSLRNQPQHF
13	TRBV25-1	TRBJ2-7	CASSVSSSYEQYF
14	TRBV6-6	TRBJ1-5	CASTPGGRNQPQHF
18	TRBV7-9	TRBJ1-5	CASSAGGQGQPSNQPQHF
16	TRBV2	TRBJ1-5	CASSLRDGAFNQPQHF
15	TRBV6-1	TRBJ2-2	CASSEGAGHTGELFF
14	TRBV7-8	TRBJ1-5	CASSLGTGSWPQHF
13	TRBV29-1	TRBJ1-2	CSAPRTGLGGYTF
14	TRBV5-1	TRBJ2-7	CASSLDHPRWEQYF
12	TRBV29-1	TRBJ2-7	CSVDRGGGEQYF
15	TRBV2	TRBJ2-7	CASRYSGSLPSEQYF
20	TRBV27	TRBJ2-3	CASSLQGFRTSGSLADTQYF
15	TRBV27	TRBJ2-1	CASSNPKLSYNEQFF
11	TRBV9	TRBJ2-2	CASSRSGELFF
15	TRBV28	TRBJ2-3	CASIQLAGNTDTQYF
8	TRBV3-1/TRBV3-2	TRBJ2-1	CASSEQFF
17	TRBV5-1	TRBJ2-3	CASSLGLAGGGTDTQYF
11	TRBV2	TRBJ2-5	CASSDRETQYF
13	TRBV28	TRBJ1-2	CASRDSANYGYTF
13	TRBV7-9	TRBJ2-3	CASRQGSTDTQYF
13	TRBV29-1	TRBJ2-5	CSAGQGFQETQYF
18	TRBV2	TRBJ2-6	CASSEFGVGNSGANVLTF
14	TRBV28	TRBJ2-7	CASRGQGPPYEQYF
14	TRBV21-1	TRBJ1-2	CASSTGQDNYGYTF
16	TRBV28	TRBJ1-1	CASSLPRGAGNTEAFF
15	TRBV6-1	TRBJ1-3	CASNGGGWLGNTIYF
15	TRBV19	TRBJ2-7	CASSITGGLSYEQYF
14	TRBV6-1	TRBJ1-5	CASSLGSNNQPQHF
14	TRBV28	TRBJ1-5	CASSRESPNQPQHF